Described below is a single T cell receptor beta chain sequence and its context. This sample stems from a study of blood T cell repertoires in COVID-19. Per the original data handling: The authors estimated nucleated cell counts from reference gene primer amplification. Profiled with immunoSEQ multiplex PCR; TCRdb holds only in-frame clones, not every one. For V, J and clone size, that table is used; D and trimming come from the DNA. The sample lists hundreds of thousands of clones, more than 80% occurring once. Trimming shortened V by 2 bases and J by 7 bases, and 12 bases separated the two germline ends. Germline-derived CDR1 and CDR2 are SEHNR and FQNEAQ (reference sequence). The CDR3 runs 14 residues. Clinical history as reported by participants underpinned cohort assignment.

Material for sequencing was PBMCs or T cells enriched from blood (not recorded which). V and J are TRBV7-9 and TRBJ2-1; D gene unclear. The TCR sequence derives from a young man who had recovered from COVID-19. The DNA of the CDR3 is TGTGCCAGCAGCTTAATGGCAGGCTTGAATGAGCAGTTCTTC. As protein: CASSLMAGLNEQFF.